A single sample is the source of the 8 T cell receptor beta chains below, sequenced in a study of T cells in Graves' hyperthyroidism and ophthalmopathy. It was RNA transcripts that yielded the amplified TCR beta CDR3 regions. The HTBI primer set served for first-round RT-PCR of the TCR CDR3. TCRdb redid the calling of the multiplex PCR reads with MiXCR, one entry per CDR3 protein. Of around 300,000 distinct CDR3 sequences listed, more than 11% are singletons. Sequenced material: blood. These receptors all come from a woman between 25 and 40 years old with Graves' hyperthyroidism.

This clonotype was recorded many times. The chain is built from TRBV27 and TRBJ2-5; 10 bases align to TRBD2. V was clipped by 3 bases and J by 4 bases; unmatched bases: 5. Germline V CDR1 and CDR2: MNHEY, SMNVEV (reference sequence). CDR3 length: 15 amino acids. This CDR3 reads CASSLAASGRETQYF. The DNA for the CDR3 is TGTGCCAGCAGTTTGGCGGCTAGCGGGAGAGAGACCCAGTACTTC.

The sample holds a few counts of this clonotype. The chain couples TRBV20-1 to TRBJ1-2; TRBD1 is a possible D gene (5 bases). The CDR3 extends over 16 amino acids. Germline V lookup: CDR1 DFQATT, CDR2 SNEGSKA (reference sequence). Trimming removed 3 bases at V and 0 bases at J, with 17 bases between. Here the CDR3 reads CSASGGRDGANYGYTF. The CDR3 region has the DNA TGCAGTGCTAGTGGAGGCAGGGACGGAGCTAACTATGGCTACACCTTC.

The chain links TRBV27 to TRBJ2-7, with D hard to call. The V and J ends lost 8 bases and 2 bases respectively, with 16 bases between them. Germline assignment: CDR1 MNHEY and CDR2 SMNVEV (reference sequence). The CDR3 has 14 amino acids. DNA of the CDR3: TGTGCCAGCTCCGCGTGGGCGGCCGCCTACGAGCAGTACTTC. Protein sequence: CASSAWAAAYEQYF.

Only a few counts were recorded for this clonotype. The chain recombines TRBV4-1 with TRBJ1-5, with 7 positions matching TRBD1. The CDR3 extends over 16 amino acids. The ends lost 0 bases at V and 0 bases at J; junction bases unmatched: 2. Germline-derived CDR1 and CDR2 are MGHRA and YSYEKL. This CDR3 is CASSQEPGGSNQPQHF. For the CDR3, the DNA is TGCGCCAGCAGCCAAGAACCAGGGGGTAGCAATCAGCCCCAGCATTTT.

This clonotype was counted only a few times. The V gene is TRBV2, the J gene TRBJ2-3, with 9 bases lining up with TRBD1. Germline V gives CDR1 SNHLY, CDR2 FYNNEI. The ends lost 7 bases at V and 4 bases at J; junction bases unmatched: 9. CDR3 length equals 15 residues. The CDR3 loop is CASTLTGGSPDTQYF. The CDR3 DNA reads as TGTGCCAGCACCTTGACAGGGGGAAGTCCAGATACGCAGTATTTT. Based on the CDR3 plus reference TRBV2 and TRBJ2-3, the full variable domain is EPEVTQTPSHQVTQMGQEVILRCVPISNHLYFYWYRQILGQKVEFLVSFYNNEISEKSEIFDDQFSVERPDGSNFTLKIRSTKLEDSAMYFCASTLTGGSPDTQYFGPGTRLTVL.

This clonotype occurred many times. The genes are TRBV20-1 and TRBJ2-5; D not resolved. V shed 3 bases and J shed 5 bases, with 13 bases lying between them. The CDR3 runs to 13 residues. In germline, CDR1 is DFQATT, CDR2 SNEGSKA (reference sequence). Here the CDR3 DNA reads TGCAGTGCTAGTACCGTCTCCGGGGAGACCCAGTACTTC. Translating it yields CSASTVSGETQYF.

This clonotype came up many times. This chain links TRBV27 with TRBJ2-3, with 7 bases identical to TRBD2. Germline values: CDR1 MNHEY, CDR2 SMNVEV (reference sequence). With V trimmed by 7 bases and J by 0 bases, 4 bases remained unmatched. This CDR3 has 14 amino acids. In DNA, the CDR3 is TGTGCCAGCACCGGACTAGGCAGCACAGATACGCAGTATTTT. Translation: CASTGLGSTDTQYF.

The rearrangement uses TRBV20-1 and TRBJ1-2; 7 positions agree with TRBD1. This CDR3 spans 16 amino acids. Germline V gene lookup returns CDR1 DFQATT and CDR2 SNEGSKA (reference sequence). V lost 1 base, J lost 1 base, and 9 bases stayed unmatched. CDR3 in amino acids: CSARGTDRTLNYGYTF. The CDR3 region has the DNA TGCAGTGCTAGAGGGACGGACAGGACCCTTAACTATGGCTACACCTTC.